The 19 T cell receptor beta chains below come from one sample, sequenced in a study of cytomegalovirus exposure and HLA in healthy donors. Primers included in the PCR were 60 Vbeta and 13 Jbeta primers. Data came from immunoSEQ multiplex PCR; TCRdb stores just in-frame clones and leaves some out. The profile shows tens of thousands of clones, 65% to 90% of them singletons. The sample taken for sequencing was PBMCs. All receptors come from a man aged 25 to 40 in good health and CMV-seronegative.

The chain joins TRBV6-5 to TRBJ2-1, with no clear D. V shed 2 bases and J shed 0 bases, with 11 bases lying between them. In germline, CDR1 is MNHEY, CDR2 SVGAGI. This CDR3 region has 16 residues. CDR3 sequence (DNA): TGTGCCAGCAGTTACAATAAGCTTAGCTCCTACAATGAGCAGTTCTTC. Residues: CASSYNKLSSYNEQFF.

The chain has TRBV18 and TRBJ2-3, with 14 bases fitting TRBD2. The CDR3 consists of 17 residues. Germline assignment: CDR1 KGHSH and CDR2 LQKENI. The V and J ends lost 1 base and 2 bases, in that order; junction bases with no gene match: 2. The CDR3 here is CASSPRTSGGFTDTQYF. CDR3 nucleotide sequence: TGTGCCAGCTCACCACGGACTAGCGGGGGGTTCACAGATACGCAGTATTTT. The full variable domain, with the rest looked up from reference TRBV18 and TRBJ2-3, is NAGVMQNPRHLVRRRGQEARLRCSPMKGHSHVYWYRQLPEEGLKFMVYLQKENIIDESGMPKERFSAEFPKEGPSILRIQQVVRGDSAAYFCASSPRTSGGFTDTQYFGPGTRLTVL.

In this sample, this clone turned up once. This rearrangement joins TRBV6-6 to TRBJ2-5; 8 bases line up with TRBD1. V shed 0 bases, J shed 3 bases, and the junction held 6 bases outside the gene matches. Germline values: CDR1 MNHNY, CDR2 SVGAGI (reference sequence). The CDR3 extends over 16 amino acids. The CDR3 here is CASSYSQGALEETQYF. CDR3 DNA sequence: TGTGCCAGCAGTTACTCGCAGGGGGCGTTGGAAGAGACCCAGTACTTC.

The gene calls are TRBV29-1 and TRBJ1-1, with 11 bases that match TRBD1. The CDR3 consists of 14 residues. The germline V gene has CDR1 SQVTM and CDR2 ANQGSEA. The V segment lost 0 bases and the J segment 8 bases; nucleotides outside the gene matches: 5. CDR3 coding DNA: TGCAGCGTTGAAGATCGTGGACAGGGGGCCGAAGCTTTCTTT. The encoded protein is CSVEDRGQGAEAFF.

Written as DNA, the CDR3 is TGTGCCAGTAGCGAAACCGGGACAGGGGACTATGGCTACACCTTC. The encoded protein is CASSETGTGDYGYTF. This sequence joins TRBV19 and TRBJ1-2, with 10 nucleotides matching TRBD1. This CDR3 spans 15 amino acids. V was pared by 6 bases and J by 3 bases, with 7 bases of the junction left unmatched. Germline V gene sequence: CDR1 LNHDA, CDR2 SQIVND (reference sequence).

This clone was recorded a few times. The chain joins TRBV4-3 to TRBJ2-7; 9 bases are a match to TRBD2. The ends lost 1 base at V and 4 bases at J; junction bases unmatched: 5. This CDR3 is 15 amino acids long. Looked up from germline, CDR1 is LGHNA and CDR2 is YSLEER. The CDR3 DNA reads as TGCGCCAGCAGCCAAGGAGCGGGAGGTCGGTACGAGCAGTACTTC. Translation gives CASSQGAGGRYEQYF.

The chain recombines TRBV6-5 with TRBJ1-5; 11 bases are a match to TRBD1. Germline CDR1 and CDR2: MNHEY and SVGAGI. The CDR3 loop spans 14 amino acids. After removal of 11 bases from V and 4 bases from J, the junction contained 7 bases not matched to a gene. The CDR3 sequence is CASRGTGGNQPQHF. DNA of the CDR3: TGTGCCTCGAGGGGGACAGGGGGTAATCAGCCCCAGCATTTT.

V usage is TRBV7-2 and J usage is TRBJ2-5, with TRBD2 matching 13 bases. Germline V gene data show CDR1 as SGHTA and CDR2 as FQGNSA. Trimming took 5 bases from V and 5 from J; bases not matched to a gene: 5. This CDR3 contains 15 residues. As DNA, the CDR3 is TGTGCCAGCAGCCTCAGGACTAGCGGGAGTGAGACCCAGTACTTC. It encodes CASSLRTSGSETQYF.

This clone was counted once. This chain links TRBV9 with TRBJ2-2; 11 bases are a match to TRBD1. The V and J ends lost 2 bases and 6 bases, in that order; junction bases with no gene match: 3. Germline CDR1 reads SGDLS; CDR2 reads YYNGEE. The length of the CDR3 is 15 residues. CDR3 DNA: TGTGCCAGCAGCGTGACGGGACAGGGGGCCGGGGAGCTGTTTTTT. Protein sequence: CASSVTGQGAGELFF. The full variable domain, in which reference TRBV9 and TRBJ2-2 provide the parts outside the CDR3, is DSGVTQTPKHLITATGQRVTLRCSPRSGDLSVYWYQQSLDQGLQFLIQYYNGEERAKGNILERFSAQQFPDLHSELNLSSLELGDSALYFCASSVTGQGAGELFFGEGSRLTVL.

In DNA form, the CDR3 reads TGTGCCAGCAGCCCCCGGGACAGGGAGTGGGACTACACCTTC. Residues: CASSPRDREWDYTF. The V and J genes are TRBV7-2 and TRBJ1-2, with 9 bases matching TRBD1. Trimming at V came to 5 bases and at J to 10 bases, leaving 11 bases not matched to a gene. The CDR3 loop spans 14 amino acids. Per the germline V gene, CDR1 is SGHTA and CDR2 is FQGNSA.

This chain joins TRBV5-4 and TRBJ2-1, with a tentative D call TRBD2 (7 bases). V was shortened by 1 base and J by 4 bases, with 12 bases between the two germline ends. This CDR3 is 15 amino acids long. CDR1 is SGHNT and CDR2 is YYREEE in the germline V gene (reference sequence). The CDR3 loop reads CASSLRGAMYNEQFF. Written as DNA, the CDR3 is TGTGCCAGCAGCTTGCGGGGGGCAATGTACAATGAGCAGTTCTTC.

This sequence joins TRBV6-5 and TRBJ2-1; 9 bases map to TRBD2. The V and J ends lost 0 bases and 11 bases, in that order; junction bases with no gene match: 11. There are 16 residues in the CDR3. The germline V gene has CDR1 MNHEY and CDR2 SVGAGI. This chain's CDR3 is CASSYSTGGRGQQQFF. The CDR3 region has the DNA TGTGCCAGCAGTTACTCGACGGGCGGGAGGGGGCAACAGCAGTTCTTC.

Written as DNA, the CDR3 is TGTGCCAGCAGCTTAGATGCGGGAGCCCTCGGCGAGCAGTACTTC. The encoded protein is CASSLDAGALGEQYF. The V gene is TRBV11-2, the J gene TRBJ2-7; 7 bases are a match to TRBD2. Germline CDR1 and CDR2: SGHAT and FQNNGV. CDR3 length: 15 amino acids. J gave up 6 bases and V 0 bases, and 8 bases lay outside the gene matches.

The chain joins TRBV11-2 to TRBJ2-7; 10 bases fit TRBD1. CDR1 and CDR2 from the germline V gene are SGHAT and FQNNGV. The CDR3 is made up of 16 amino acids. The J segment lost 2 bases and the V segment lost 6 bases, leaving 10 bases of the junction unmatched. CDR3 amino acids: CASRGDRGRLTYEQYF. For the CDR3, the DNA is TGTGCCAGCAGGGGCGACAGGGGGCGTTTAACCTACGAGCAGTACTTC.

This chain joins TRBV6-4 and TRBJ2-3; D is possibly TRBD2 (6 bases). CDR1 and CDR2 from the germline V gene are MRHNA and SNTAGT. The CDR3 runs 16 residues. Trimming cost V 9 bases and J 1 base, with 20 bases left between them. The CDR3 region is CASRRDGASGTDTQYF. For the CDR3, the DNA is TGTGCCAGTAGGAGGGATGGGGCCTCGGGCACAGATACGCAGTATTTT.

In its sample, this clone was seen a few times. V usage is TRBV2 and J usage is TRBJ2-7; D not resolved. Trimming stripped 8 bases from V and 3 bases from J, with 8 bases between. The CDR3 totals 11 residues. CDR1 is SNHLY and CDR2 is FYNNEI in the germline V gene. CDR3 protein: CASWALYEQYF. In DNA form, the CDR3 reads TGTGCCAGCTGGGCCCTCTACGAGCAGTACTTC.

V and J are TRBV6-6 and TRBJ1-2; 8 bases are a match to TRBD1. V lost 2 bases to trimming and J lost 4 bases; unmatched junction nucleotides: 3. Germline V CDR1 and CDR2: MNHNY, SVGAGI (reference sequence). This CDR3 is 14 amino acids long. CDR3 nucleotide sequence: TGTGCCAGCAGTTACAGGGGACAGGTCTATGGCTACACCTTC. As protein: CASSYRGQVYGYTF.

This clone was found once. The junction and the germline gene differ at one end; a read error may be behind it. The V call is TRBV7-9, the J call TRBJ2-7, with unresolved D. The germline V gene encodes CDR1 SEHNR and CDR2 FQNEAQ (reference sequence). This CDR3 contains 11 residues. This CDR3 reads CSSSLGPEQYF. The CDR3 nucleotides are TGTTCCAGCAGCTTAGGGCCGGAGCAGTACTTC.

The sample holds one count of this clone. The V and J genes are TRBV7-6 and TRBJ2-7; 7 bases are a match to TRBD2. The CDR3 loop spans 16 amino acids. Germline V CDR1 and CDR2: SGHVS, FNYEAQ. The J segment lost 2 bases and the V segment lost 0 bases, leaving 7 bases of the junction unmatched. The CDR3 protein is CASSLALGEGTYEQYF. CDR3 bases: TGTGCCAGCAGCTTAGCCCTTGGGGAGGGGACCTACGAGCAGTACTTC.